The 18 T cell receptor beta chains presented below share a single source sample, sequenced in a study of CD4 and CD8 cells across lung adenocarcinoma regions. One entry per CDR3 protein results from TCRdb running MiXCR on the PCR reads. This sample yields under 20,000 distinct CDR3 sequences, of which around 53% are seen a single time; 50% to 65% belongs to the top ten. Sequences were obtained from CD8+ T cells from the center of a lung tumor. The receptor set was obtained from a female donor with lung adenocarcinoma. The CD4 and CD8 labels of this study may be unreliable.

The V call is TRBV6-1, the J call TRBJ2-1; a possible D gene is TRBD2 (6 bases). The germline V and J ends were trimmed by 2 bases and 9 bases, with 11 bases remaining between them. Germline assignment: CDR1 MNHNS and CDR2 SASEGT. This CDR3 spans 13 amino acids. CDR3: CASSESGLGEQFF. CDR3 DNA sequence: TGTGCCAGCAGTGAAAGCGGGCTAGGTGAGCAGTTCTTC.

The chain couples TRBV6-1 to TRBJ2-3; D not resolved. Germline V gene lookup returns CDR1 MNHNS and CDR2 SASEGT. V was shortened by 3 bases and J by 10 bases, with 23 bases between the two germline ends. CDR3 length equals 16 residues. The CDR3 sequence: CASSDPSRGCTEAQYF. As DNA, the CDR3 is TGTGCCAGCAGTGACCCCTCTCGTGGGTGCACCGAGGCGCAGTATTTT.

This clonotype was recorded a few times. The chain links TRBV6-2 or TRBV6-3 to TRBJ2-1; TRBD2 aligns across 8 bases. Germline values: CDR1 MNHEY, CDR2 SVGEGT. V gave up 5 bases and J gave up 4 bases; unmatched junction bases: 16. This CDR3 comprises 18 residues. The CDR3 protein is CASSPRGSGASRYNEQFF. The DNA for the CDR3 is TGTGCCAGCAGTCCCCGGGGTAGCGGGGCCTCCCGTTACAATGAGCAGTTCTTC.

This clonotype appeared a single time. The V and J genes are TRBV6-4 and TRBJ2-4; the D gene is possibly TRBD2 (5 bases). Germline V lookup: CDR1 MRHNA, CDR2 SNTAGT. The CDR3 has 14 amino acids. The CDR3 is CGGSGSCSKDTQYF. CDR3 in DNA: TGTGGCGGCTCGGGGTCGTGCAGCAAAGACACGCAGTACTTC.

CDR3 DNA: TGTGCCAGCAGCTTTGGGACCTTTCAGGGGGGGGCCCAGTACTTC. It translates to CASSFGTFQGGAQYF. The chain has TRBV7-2 and TRBJ2-5; D possibly uses TRBD1 or TRBD2 (7 bases each). The germline V and J ends were trimmed by 3 bases and 9 bases, with 20 bases remaining between them. In germline, CDR1 is SGHTA, CDR2 FQGNSA. The CDR3 is made up of 15 amino acids.

The rearrangement uses TRBV6-5 and TRBJ2-5; 8 bases agree with TRBD2. The CDR3 runs 16 residues. Germline-derived CDR1 and CDR2 are MNHEY and SVGAGI. J was trimmed by 5 bases and V by 0 bases; bases with no gene match: 8. The CDR3 DNA reads as TGTGCCAGCAGTTACTCTAGCGGGACCGCTTGGGAGACCCAGTACTTC. Translating gives CASSYSSGTAWETQYF.

J is TRBJ2-3 and V is TRBV20-1, with 8 bases fitting TRBD2. The closer fit of TRBJ2-7 to the DNA end suggests the J call may be wrong. The CDR3 is 17 residues long. Germline V CDR1 and CDR2: DFQATT, SNEGSKA (reference sequence). DNA of the CDR3: TGCAGTGCTAGAGCTCGGCTCGGGGGGGGGGCAAGGGAGACGCAGTACTTC. Translation: CSARARLGGGARETQYF.

This clonotype was picked up a small number of times. CDR3 in DNA: TGTGCCAGCACAGGACTAGCGGGAGAATGGGAGACCCAGTACTTC. This gives the protein CASTGLAGEWETQYF. The genes are TRBV6-1 and TRBJ2-5, with 13 bases matching TRBD2. This CDR3 has 15 residues. V shed 7 bases, J shed 5 bases, and the junction held 7 bases outside the gene matches. Looked up from germline, CDR1 is MNHNS and CDR2 is SASEGT.

The V call is TRBV5-1, the J call TRBJ2-1; 9 bases are a match to TRBD2. Losses at the gene ends were 2 bases for V and 7 bases for J; bases not matched to a gene: 7. Germline-derived CDR1 and CDR2 are SGHRS and YFSETQ. The CDR3 contains 15 residues. The chain's CDR3 is CASSFGAGGGNEQFF. The CDR3 nucleotides read TGCGCCAGCAGCTTCGGAGCGGGAGGTGGAAATGAGCAGTTCTTC.

This chain uses TRBV10-3 with TRBJ2-3, with D possibly matching TRBD2 (7 bases). The J call is doubtful: the DNA matches TRBJ2-7 better. The CDR3 consists of 14 residues. Germline values: CDR1 ENHRY, CDR2 SYGVKD. CDR3 sequence: CAGRGGRDQETQYF. The DNA of the CDR3 is TGTGCGGGGCGCGGGGGCCGTGACCAAGAGACGCAGTACTTC.

J is TRBJ2-5 and V is TRBV6-1, with D tentatively TRBD1 (6 bases). The J call may be faulty, since TRBJ2-1 better matches the DNA end. Germline CDR1 is MNHNS and CDR2 is SASEGT. There are 13 residues in the CDR3. The CDR3 reads CASSDWGTFEQFF. CDR3 nucleotide sequence: TGTGCCAGCAGTGATTGGGGGACATTCGAGCAGTTCTTC.

This chain connects TRBV14 to TRBJ2-3; TRBD2 matches at 7 bases. With 5 bases clipped from V and 4 bases from J, the junction kept 9 bases outside the gene matches. The germline V gene has CDR1 SGHDN and CDR2 FVKESK. This CDR3 region has 15 residues. The chain's CDR3 is CASSKGAGAADTQYF. The CDR3 DNA reads TGTGCCAGCAGCAAAGGGGCGGGAGCTGCAGATACGCAGTATTTT. Supplemented by reference TRBV14 and TRBJ2-3, the full variable domain reads EAGVTQFPSHSVIEKGQTVTLRCDPISGHDNLYWYRRVMGKEIKFLLHFVKESKQDESGMPNNRFLAERTGGTYSTLKVQPAELEDSGVYFCASSKGAGAADTQYFGPGTRLTVL.

This clonotype was counted a single time. The junction does not match germline at one end; this may be a read error. The V call is TRBV6-5, the J call TRBJ2-3; D is undetermined. Germline loops: CDR1 MNHEY, CDR2 SVGAGI. The CDR3 has 15 residues. For the CDR3, the DNA is TGTGCCAGCAGTTACTGGGCGGCGAGCACAGATACGCAGTTTTTT. This translates into CASSYWAASTDTQFF.

This clonotype is a singleton in its sample. The rearrangement uses TRBV10-2 and TRBJ1-1; 9 bases line up with TRBD1. Germline assignment: CDR1 WSHSY and CDR2 SAAADI. CDR3 length equals 15 residues. V was clipped by 5 bases and J by 1 base; unmatched bases: 5. CDR3 sequence: CASSHPGQGNTEAFF. For the CDR3, the DNA is TGCGCCAGCAGTCATCCGGGACAGGGGAACACTGAAGCTTTCTTT.

This clonotype appeared a few times. The chain carries TRBV6-4 and TRBJ2-1; weak D call: TRBD2 (6 bases). The CDR3 has 16 amino acids. V shed 5 bases and J shed 6 bases, with 20 bases lying between them. The germline gives CDR1 MRHNA, CDR2 SNTAGT. CDR3 nucleotides: TGTGCCAGCAGTCTCACAGGACTATCTGACGCCAATGAGCAGTTCTTC. Translated, it gives CASSLTGLSDANEQFF.

J is TRBJ2-1 and V is TRBV27; D not certain. CDR1 MNHEY and CDR2 SMNVEV come from the germline V gene (reference sequence). The CDR3 covers 13 residues. The V end was cut by 2 bases, the J end by 8 bases, with 10 bases between. CDR3 loop: CASSLGLHDEQFF. CDR3 nucleotides: TGTGCCAGCAGTTTAGGCCTCCACGATGAGCAGTTCTTC.

This clonotype was counted only a few times. The chain has TRBV6-1 and TRBJ2-3; D perhaps matches TRBD2 (7 bases). V was cut by 8 bases and J by 2 bases, with 20 bases left in between. Per germline, CDR1 MNHNS and CDR2 SASEGT. This CDR3 is 16 amino acids long. In nucleotides, the CDR3 is TGTGCCAGCGGGGGGCGCGGGGGCCGGGACACAGATACGCAGTATTTT. Translated, it gives CASGGRGGRDTDTQYF.

In its sample, this clonotype was seen once. The V call is TRBV27, the J call TRBJ2-3, with TRBD1 as a possible D gene (6 bases). Germline V gene sequence: CDR1 MNHEY, CDR2 SMNVEV (reference sequence). Trimming pared 2 bases from V and 4 bases from J, leaving 13 bases between. The length of the CDR3 is 15 residues. CDR3 amino acids: CASSLRAPGADTQYF. CDR3 coding DNA: TGTGCCAGCAGTTTACGGGCGCCAGGGGCAGATACGCAGTATTTT.